The 26 T cell receptor beta chains presented below share a single source sample, sequenced in a study of neoadjuvant anti-PD-1 for oral cavity cancer. The repertoire was sequenced with immunoSEQ multiplex PCR; TCRdb's copy has only in-frame clones and lacks some. The sample carries approximately 7,600 clones, more than 50% recorded once. This specimen consisted of tumor tissue, obtained before nivolumab (anti-PD-1) treatment. Receptors were obtained from a person aged 35 to 85 with oral cavity squamous cell carcinoma.

The V call is TRBV6-1, the J call TRBJ1-5; the match to TRBD1 covers 7 bases. Germline CDR1 is MNHNS and CDR2 is SASEGT. The CDR3 sequence is 14 residues long. With V trimmed by 6 bases and J by 6 bases, 8 bases remained unmatched. CDR3 in DNA: TGTGCCAGCAGGGGGGACAGCGGGGGTCAGCCCCAGCATTTT. Protein product: CASRGDSGGQPQHF.

The table lists this clone with a few counts. V usage is TRBV6-1 and J usage is TRBJ1-5; TRBD1 is a possible D gene (5 bases). Trimming removed 6 bases from V and 4 bases from J, with 13 bases in between. Germline CDR1 is MNHNS and CDR2 is SASEGT. The CDR3 has 14 residues. The CDR3 is CASRGPGPNQPQHF. CDR3 in DNA: TGTGCCAGCAGGGGACCGGGACCAAATCAGCCCCAGCATTTT.

V usage is TRBV10-3 and J usage is TRBJ2-1, with D uncertain. This CDR3 spans 11 amino acids. CDR1 is ENHRY, CDR2 SYGVKD, per germline. V gave up 0 bases and J gave up 11 bases, with 5 bases separating them. CDR3 DNA sequence: TGTGCCATCAGTGAGTCCCAGAAGCAGTTCTTC. Amino acid sequence: CAISESQKQFF.

CDR3 in DNA: TGTGCCAGCAGCTTTGGCACTACACTCTACGAGCAGTACTTC. Translating it yields CASSFGTTLYEQYF. The chain links TRBV7-2 to TRBJ2-7; D is uncertain. With 3 bases removed from V and 3 bases from J, the gap between germline ends came to 12 bases. This CDR3 has 14 residues. Germline CDR1 and CDR2: SGHTA and FQGNSA.

The chain links TRBV5-6 to TRBJ2-1; D unclear. The CDR3 is 16 amino acids. Trimming shortened V by 0 bases and J by 5 bases, and 15 bases separated the two germline ends. CDR1 SGHDT and CDR2 YYEEEE come from the germline V gene. In nucleotides, the CDR3 is TGTGCCAGCAGCTTGGCTCTTTTGGCCTACAACAATGAGCAGTTCTTC. Its translation is CASSLALLAYNNEQFF.

This clone was counted between two and nine times. V usage is TRBV25-1 and J usage is TRBJ1-2; D ambiguous. V was clipped by 7 bases and J by 7 bases, with 10 bases between them. CDR3 size: 11 residues. From germline, CDR1 is MGHDK and CDR2 SYGVNS. Written as DNA, the CDR3 is TGTGCCAGCAACTATGGCGGTGGCTACACCTTC. Residues: CASNYGGGYTF.

The chain carries TRBV15 and TRBJ2-2; D may be TRBD2 (6 bases). The CDR3 consists of 15 residues. The germline CDR1 and CDR2 sequences are LNHNV and YYDKDF (reference sequence). Trimming stripped 10 bases from V and 4 bases from J, with 19 bases between. The CDR3 DNA follows: TGTGCCATCGCACCGGGACTCTCATTCACCGGGGAGCTGTTTTTT. Protein: CAIAPGLSFTGELFF.

This clone turned up a few times. An end of the junction does not agree with germline; a read error may underlie this. The chain uses TRBV7-7 and TRBJ2-1; D possibly corresponds to TRBD2 (6 bases). This CDR3 region has 14 residues. CDR1 is SSHAT and CDR2 is FNYEAQ in the germline V gene (reference sequence). CDR3 DNA sequence: TGTGCTAGCAGCTTAGGCGGAGGGTCCAATGAGCAGTTCTTC. Amino acids: CASSLGGGSNEQFF.

This clone turned up a few times. The chain carries TRBV19 and TRBJ2-3; 7 bases fit TRBD2. Trimming took 3 bases from V and 5 from J; bases not matched to a gene: 11. CDR1 LNHDA and CDR2 SQIVND come from the germline V gene (reference sequence). The length of the CDR3 is 16 residues. CDR3 region: CASSIRKVAGQDTQYF. The CDR3 DNA is TGTGCCAGTAGTATCCGGAAGGTAGCGGGTCAAGATACGCAGTATTTT.

This clone came up a few times. This rearrangement joins TRBV11-1 to TRBJ2-5; 7 nucleotides line up with TRBD1. From germline, CDR1 is SGHAT and CDR2 FQDESV (reference sequence). CDR3 size: 15 residues. V lost 1 base and J lost 3; bases outside the gene matches: 5. CDR3 loop: CASSLGRGSEETQYF. The CDR3, as DNA: TGTGCCAGCAGCTTAGGCAGGGGGAGTGAAGAGACCCAGTACTTC. Full variable domain (remainder filled in from reference TRBV11-1 and TRBJ2-5): EAEVAQSPRYKITEKSQAVAFWCDPISGHATLYWYRQILGQGPELLVQFQDESVVDDSQLPKDRFSAERLKGVDSTLKIQPAELGDSAMYLCASSLGRGSEETQYFGPGTRLLVL.

J is TRBJ2-7 and V is TRBV10-2, with a weak D call TRBD2 (5 bases). There are 15 residues in the CDR3. V was shortened by 3 bases and J by 5 bases, with 17 bases between the two germline ends. Germline-derived CDR1 and CDR2 are WSHSY and SAAADI. This CDR3 reads CASSEGSQVGNEQYF. The CDR3, as DNA: TGCGCCAGCAGTGAAGGGAGCCAGGTTGGGAACGAGCAGTACTTC.

The CDR3: CASSLTGQPSTDTQYF. The CDR3 DNA follows: TGCGCCAGCAGCTTGACGGGCCAACCTAGCACAGATACGCAGTATTTT. The chain joins TRBV5-1 to TRBJ2-3; D is unclear. CDR1 and CDR2 (germline): SGHRS, YFSETQ. CDR3 length: 16 amino acids. Trimming pared 1 base from V and 0 bases from J, leaving 12 bases between.

This rearrangement joins TRBV7-2 to TRBJ2-3; unclear D gene. The CDR3 runs 13 residues. Trimming removed 2 bases at V and 4 bases at J, with 7 bases between. Germline V gene data show CDR1 as SGHTA and CDR2 as FQGNSA. Here the CDR3 DNA reads TGTGCCAGCAGCTTATCGAAGGCAGATACGCAGTATTTT. Its translation: CASSLSKADTQYF.

The chain recombines TRBV7-3 with TRBJ2-1; 7 bases fit TRBD1. The germline V gene encodes CDR1 SGHTA and CDR2 FQGTGA. The CDR3 runs to 13 residues. The ends lost 4 bases at V and 7 bases at J; junction bases unmatched: 4. The chain's CDR3 is CASSSQQGNEQFF. The CDR3 DNA reads TGTGCCAGCAGCTCCCAACAGGGGAATGAGCAGTTCTTC.

The chain joins TRBV13 to TRBJ1-2, with D perhaps matching TRBD1 (6 bases). The V gene lost 5 bases and the J gene lost 2 bases, with 15 bases spanning the gap. This CDR3 has 15 amino acids. Germline CDR1 and CDR2: PRHDT and FYEKMQ (reference sequence). In DNA, the CDR3 is TGTGCCAGCAGCGCCCTGATCCAGGGGAACTATGGCTACACCTTC. Amino acids: CASSALIQGNYGYTF.

The sample holds a few counts of this clone. Other DNA sequences within the sample encode an identical CDR3. The chain carries TRBV11-2 and TRBJ2-5, with 7 bases identical to TRBD2. The germline V gene has CDR1 SGHAT and CDR2 FQNNGV. Germline trimming cut 3 bases from V and 5 bases from J; bases unmatched to any gene: 9. The CDR3 has 15 residues. The CDR3 DNA reads TGTGCCAGCAGCTTTAAAGGCTTGCGGGGGGAGACCCAGTACTTC. This translates into CASSFKGLRGETQYF.

The J gene is TRBJ2-1, the V gene TRBV4-1; 9 bases match TRBD2. The germline V gene has CDR1 MGHRA and CDR2 YSYEKL. CDR3 length equals 18 residues. V shed 3 bases and J 0 bases; nucleotides not matched to a gene: 9. CDR3 protein: CASSHPLAGLSSYNEQFF. In nucleotides, the CDR3 is TGCGCCAGCAGCCATCCCCTAGCGGGATTAAGCTCCTACAATGAGCAGTTCTTC.

V and J are TRBV5-5 and TRBJ1-1; tentative D call: TRBD1 (5 bases). Germline lookup yields CDR1 SGHKS and CDR2 YYEKEE (reference sequence). V lost 4 bases to trimming and J lost 7 bases, with 11 bases between them. The CDR3 sequence is 12 residues long. The DNA of the CDR3 is TGTGCCAGCAGCAAGGGGTCAGGTGAAGCTTTCTTT. Its translation is CASSKGSGEAFF. The full variable domain, in which reference TRBV5-5 and TRBJ1-1 provide the parts outside the CDR3, is DAGVTQSPTHLIKTRGQQVTLRCSPISGHKSVSWYQQVLGQGPQFIFQYYEKEERGRGNFPDRFSARQFPNYSSELNVNALLLGDSALYLCASSKGSGEAFFGQGTRLTVV.

This chain joins TRBV7-3 and TRBJ2-7; D is possibly TRBD2 (5 bases). Deletions cut 4 bases from V and 2 bases from J, with 12 bases between. The CDR3 covers 14 residues. CDR1 is SGHTA and CDR2 is FQGTGA in the germline V gene. CDR3 amino acids: CASSSKDFTYEQYF. Here the CDR3 DNA reads TGTGCCAGCAGCTCAAAGGACTTTACCTACGAGCAGTACTTC.

The chain joins TRBV7-8 to TRBJ2-3, with D maybe TRBD1 (6 bases). V was shortened by 4 bases and J by 4 bases, with 6 bases between the two germline ends. The CDR3 spans 12 residues. The germline V gene has CDR1 SGHVS and CDR2 FQNEAQ. CDR3 sequence: CASSSGADTQYF. The CDR3 nucleotides read TGTGCCAGCAGCTCAGGGGCAGATACGCAGTATTTT.

This clone has more than one count but fewer than ten. This chain connects TRBV5-1 to TRBJ2-7; D perhaps matches TRBD1 (5 bases). Germline V CDR1 and CDR2: SGHRS, YFSETQ. Trimming shortened V by 3 bases and J by 6 bases, and 13 bases separated the two germline ends. The CDR3 sequence is 13 residues long. The CDR3 sequence: CASSSSQGTEQYF. CDR3 in DNA: TGCGCCAGCAGCTCCTCCCAGGGTACCGAGCAGTACTTC.

This rearrangement joins TRBV28 to TRBJ2-5; D not resolved. The CDR3 loop spans 12 amino acids. Looked up from germline, CDR1 is MDHEN and CDR2 is SYDVKM. Trimming stripped 8 bases from V and 3 bases from J, with 10 bases between. Here the CDR3 reads CASGQVKETQYF. The CDR3 region has the DNA TGTGCCAGCGGCCAGGTAAAAGAGACCCAGTACTTC.

The J gene is TRBJ2-5, the V gene TRBV7-8; 8 bases are shared with TRBD1. V lost 4 bases to trimming and J lost 5 bases; unmatched junction nucleotides: 9. CDR1 and CDR2 (germline): SGHVS, FQNEAQ. CDR3 size: 15 residues. The DNA of the CDR3 is TGTGCCAGCAGCTCCCGACAGGGGTGGGTGGAGACCCAGTACTTC. This sequence encodes CASSSRQGWVETQYF.

The rearrangement uses TRBV30 and TRBJ2-1, with TRBD1 identical over 8 bases. V lost 2 bases and J lost 7; bases outside the gene matches: 10. Per the germline V gene, CDR1 is GTSNPN and CDR2 is SVGIG (reference sequence). CDR3 size: 15 residues. The CDR3 nucleotides read TGTGCCTGGAGTCGAGGACAGGGTGCGAATAATGAGCAGTTCTTC. It codes for CAWSRGQGANNEQFF.

V gene TRBV29-1 combines with J gene TRBJ1-1; D is undetermined. V lost 8 bases, J lost 4 bases, and 20 bases lay in between. This CDR3 has 14 residues. Germline CDR1 reads SQVTM; CDR2 reads ANQGSEA. Here the CDR3 DNA reads TGCAGCTTGATTATCCCGTCTGTGGGCACTGAAGCTTTCTTT. Translation gives CSLIIPSVGTEAFF.

The V call is TRBV20-1, the J call TRBJ1-2; D uncertain. The CDR3 has 11 amino acids. V was clipped by 7 bases and J by 7 bases, with 13 bases between them. Germline V CDR1 and CDR2: DFQATT, SNEGSKA (reference sequence). DNA for the CDR3: TGCAGTGTCCTAGGAGATCTTGGCTACACCTTC. Its translation is CSVLGDLGYTF.